The rows below give T cell receptor beta chains drawn from one sample of a study of cytomegalovirus exposure and HLA in healthy donors. The data were produced by immunoSEQ multiplex PCR, yet TCRdb's version contains in-frame clones alone and is incomplete. The table includes around 250,000 clones, almost 90% detected once. The source material was PBMCs. The origin of the receptors is a woman in her late teens or twenties in good health and CMV-seronegative. Both conserved end residues are part of each CDR3. The order of the fields is clone size, J gene, D gene, V gene, CDR3 DNA, CDR3 protein. The D gene is left open where the match is weak. The size field is filled for only some rows; it gives once, few, many or a size class.

>.|TRBJ2-5|.|TRBV5-1
TGCGCCAGCAGCTTGATGACAGATCAAGAGACCCAGTACTTC
CASSLMTDQETQYF
>.|TRBJ2-3|.|TRBV6-5
TGTGCCAGCAGTTACCGGGTAGGGGTGGGGACGCAGTATTTT
CASSYRVGVGTQYF
>many|TRBJ1-6|.|TRBV7-2
TGTGCCAGCAGCTTAGATCCGGGAAGTTCACCCCTCCACTTT
CASSLDPGSSPLHF
>.|TRBJ1-2|.|TRBV5-5
TGTGCCAGCAGCCCTGGACACAGGGTTAACTATGGCTACACCTTC
CASSPGHRVNYGYTF
>.|TRBJ2-1|.|TRBV10-3
TGTGCCATCAGTGTTTCCGGGGGTTCCTACAATGAGCAGTTCTTC
CAISVSGGSYNEQFF
>once|TRBJ2-1|TRBD1|TRBV6-5
TGTGCCAGCAGGGGACAGGGGGCAGGAGAGCAGTTCTTC
CASRGQGAGEQFF
>.|TRBJ1-2|.|TRBV19
TGTGCCAGTAATTCTTGGGGCGGCTACACCTTC
CASNSWGGYTF
>.|TRBJ1-1|.|TRBV7-2
TGTGCCAGCAGCTCCCAGGGATTCAGTCCTGAAGCTTTCTTT
CASSSQGFSPEAFF
>.|TRBJ2-5|.|TRBV5-1
TGCGCCAGCAGCTTGGTCGGGGGGCGATACGAGACCCAGTACTTC
CASSLVGGRYETQYF
>.|TRBJ1-1|TRBD1|TRBV18
TGTGCCAGCTCTCCGGGACAGGGCACTGAAGCTTTCTTT
CASSPGQGTEAFF
>.|TRBJ1-2|.|TRBV6-5
TGTGCCAGCAGGGGGGGAGGGACTCTTTATGGCTACACCTTC
CASRGGGTLYGYTF
>.|TRBJ2-2|.|TRBV6-4
TGTGCCAGCAGCGATACAGATTCTACCGGGGAGCTGTTTTTT
CASSDTDSTGELFF
>once|TRBJ2-1|TRBD2|TRBV4-3
TGCGCCAGCAGCCAAGAGGCGACTAGCGGGGCTAATGAGCAGTTCTTC
CASSQEATSGANEQFF
>.|TRBJ1-1|.|TRBV10-3
TGTGCCATCACCGAGAGGGCAGGGGACACTGAAGCTTTCTTT
CAITERAGDTEAFF
>.|TRBJ2-2|TRBD1|TRBV5-4
TGTGCCACCCAAGGACAGGGGAAAAACACCGGGGAGCTGTTTTTT
CATQGQGKNTGELFF
>.|TRBJ2-4|TRBD1|TRBV5-1
TGCGCCAGCAGCTTGACCCTAACAGGGGAACTAGCCAAAAACATTCAGTACTTC
CASSLTLTGELAKNIQYF
>.|TRBJ2-5|.|TRBV7-2
TGTGCCAGCAGCTCAGAGGGGACCCAGTACTTC
CASSSEGTQYF
>.|TRBJ2-3|TRBD1|TRBV9
TGTGCCAGCAGCGCCCGGACAGGCGATGCCACAGATACGCAGTATTTT
CASSARTGDATDTQYF
>.|TRBJ2-5|TRBD2|TRBV29-1
TGCAGCGTCGAGAGCGGGGGGGCTGGGGAGACCCAGTACTTC
CSVESGGAGETQYF